These 19 T cell receptor beta chains share one sample of origin, sequenced in a study of beta chain features in type 1 diabetes. These receptors' antigens are unknown. Points from the study as a whole: For Type 1 diabetes patients, all four CD4+ subsets carried TCRB CDR3s that were moderately but significantly shorter.

Of the isolated RNA, all was reverse transcribed, and so the sequenced material was expressed TCRB transcripts. The protocol was immunoSEQ multiplex PCR, while the TCRdb copy is restricted to in-frame clones and leaves out a portion. The sample lists hundreds of thousands of clones; roughly 12% were seen once. The specimen sequenced was naive CD4+ T cells from blood. The receptors were gathered from a woman aged 18-29 years with type 1 diabetes.

The chain carries TRBV29-1 and TRBJ2-5; TRBD2 matches at 9 bases. J gave up 2 bases and V 7 bases, and 11 bases lay outside the gene matches. The CDR3 sequence is 15 residues long. Germline lookup yields CDR1 SQVTM and CDR2 ANQGSEA. The CDR3 region is CSAISGSGGQETQYF. Written as DNA, the CDR3 is TGCAGCGCGATTAGCGGGAGCGGAGGGCAAGAGACCCAGTACTTC. Together with reference TRBV29-1 and TRBJ2-5, the CDR3 gives the full variable domain: SAVISQKPSRDICQRGTSLTIQCQVDSQVTMMFWYRQQPGQSLTLIATANQGSEATYESGFVIDKFPISRPNLTFSTLTVSNMSPEDSSIYLCSAISGSGGQETQYFGPGTRLLVL.

The chain couples TRBV4-3 to TRBJ2-7, with D perhaps TRBD1 (5 bases). Germline values: CDR1 LGHNA, CDR2 YSLEER. The CDR3 is made up of 13 amino acids. Trimming took 2 bases from V and 7 from J, leaving 12 bases between them. This CDR3 reads CASSQSGLGEQYF. CDR3 nucleotides: TGCGCCAGCAGCCAATCAGGGTTGGGGGAGCAGTACTTC.

This chain links TRBV28 with TRBJ2-7; 10 bases line up with TRBD2. V gave up 7 bases and J gave up 3 bases; unmatched junction bases: 9. The germline V gene has CDR1 MDHEN and CDR2 SYDVKM. This CDR3 contains 15 residues. The CDR3: CASIGPPSGSYEQYF. The CDR3 DNA reads as TGTGCCAGCATCGGACCCCCTAGCGGGAGCTACGAGCAGTACTTC.

This clone was counted a few times. The chain couples TRBV7-9 to TRBJ1-1, with D uncertain. Trimming left V 2 bases short and J 1 base short, with 8 bases between. The CDR3 is 14 residues long. Germline CDR1 is SEHNR and CDR2 is FQNEAQ (reference sequence). In DNA, the CDR3 is TGTGCCAGCAGCTTAACGGGTGAGAACACTGAAGCTTTCTTT. Translating it yields CASSLTGENTEAFF.

Details on this clone: Additional DNA sequences in this sample encode the identical CDR3. CDR3 in DNA: TGTGCCAGCAGTCGGGAGTCCTACGAGCAGTACTTC. As protein: CASSRESYEQYF. This chain connects TRBV2 to TRBJ2-7, with D perhaps matching TRBD2 (6 bases). CDR1 and CDR2 (germline): SNHLY, FYNNEI. V lost 5 bases and J lost 1, with 6 bases in between. The CDR3 length is 12 residues. Supplemented by reference TRBV2 and TRBJ2-7, the full variable domain reads EPEVTQTPSHQVTQMGQEVILRCVPISNHLYFYWYRQILGQKVEFLVSFYNNEISEKSEIFDDQFSVERPDGSNFTLKIRSTKLEDSAMYFCASSRESYEQYFGPGTRLTVT.

This clone has a handful of counts. CDR3 nucleotides: TGTGCCACCAGCCCACGGGACACCCTCTACGAGCAGTACTTC. Translation: CATSPRDTLYEQYF. The V gene is TRBV15, the J gene TRBJ2-7; possibly TRBD1 for D (6 bases). The CDR3 extends over 14 amino acids. CDR1 is LNHNV, CDR2 YYDKDF, per germline (reference sequence). Trimming removed 5 bases from V and 3 bases from J, with 14 bases in between.

This clone was counted between two and nine times. V and J are TRBV7-9 and TRBJ1-1, with 8 positions matching TRBD1. V was pared by 8 bases and J by 4 bases, with 9 bases of the junction left unmatched. Per germline, CDR1 SEHNR and CDR2 FQNEAQ (reference sequence). This CDR3 contains 14 residues. The CDR3 spells CASAGDRTSTEAFF. For the CDR3, the DNA is TGTGCCAGCGCTGGGGACAGGACGAGCACTGAAGCTTTCTTT.

The chain carries TRBV7-8 and TRBJ2-1, with unresolved D. This CDR3 is 14 amino acids long. Germline CDR1 reads SGHVS; CDR2 reads FQNEAQ. V lost 5 bases, J lost 4 bases, and 12 bases lay in between. The CDR3: CASSPSQYYNEQFF. CDR3 in DNA: TGTGCCAGCAGCCCCTCTCAGTATTACAATGAGCAGTTCTTC.

This sequence joins TRBV7-8 and TRBJ2-1; D call uncertain. Between the trimmed V and J ends, which lost 3 bases and 2 bases, there was a span of 11 bases. CDR1 is SGHVS and CDR2 is FQNEAQ in the germline V gene. This CDR3 comprises 15 residues. CDR3 in amino acids: CASSLGRLAYNEQFF. CDR3 in DNA: TGTGCCAGCAGCTTGGGTAGACTGGCCTACAATGAGCAGTTCTTC.

V usage is TRBV27 and J usage is TRBJ2-3; perhaps TRBD2 as D (6 bases). This CDR3 contains 16 residues. The germline V gene encodes CDR1 MNHEY and CDR2 SMNVEV (reference sequence). Trimming removed 3 bases from V and 2 bases from J, with 15 bases in between. In DNA form, the CDR3 reads TGTGCCAGCAGTTTTGGGTGGGGACTTGCCACAGATACGCAGTATTTT. This translates into CASSFGWGLATDTQYF.

This clone came up a few times. The rearrangement uses TRBV19 and TRBJ2-2; D gene ambiguous. Trimming pared 6 bases from V and 1 base from J, leaving 3 bases between. CDR3 length: 12 amino acids. Germline CDR1 reads LNHDA; CDR2 reads SQIVND (reference sequence). CDR3 in amino acids: CASSRNTGELFF. CDR3 bases: TGTGCCAGTAGCAGGAACACCGGGGAGCTGTTTTTT. The complete variable domain, with remaining parts taken from reference TRBV19 and TRBJ2-2, reads DGGITQSPKYLFRKEGQNVTLSCEQNLNHDAMYWYRQDPGQGLRLIYYSQIVNDFQKGDIAEGYSVSREKKESFPLTVTSAQKNPTAFYLCASSRNTGELFFGEGSRLTVL.

This clone occurred a few times. CDR3 sequence (DNA): TGTGCCAGCAGCCCCTTCAATCAGCCCCAGCATTTT. Amino acid sequence: CASSPFNQPQHF. The rearrangement joins TRBV7-6 to TRBJ1-5; D is uncertain. Trimming removed 5 bases at V and 3 bases at J, with 5 bases between. The CDR3 is made up of 12 amino acids. CDR1 and CDR2 (germline): SGHVS, FNYEAQ. Drawing the rest from reference TRBV7-6 and TRBJ1-5, the complete variable domain is GAGVSQSPRYKVTKRGQDVALRCDPISGHVSLYWYRQALGQGPEFLTYFNYEAQQDKSGLPNDRFSAERPEGSISTLTIQRTEQRDSAMYRCASSPFNQPQHFGDGTRLSIL.

Remarks on this clone: An end of the junction differs from the germline gene, which may be a read error. This chain connects TRBV5-8 to TRBJ2-6, with 8 bases fitting TRBD1. CDR1 and CDR2 from the germline V gene are SGHTS and YDEGEE. This CDR3 region has 18 residues. The CDR3 coding sequence is TGTGCCAGCAGTTTGGGTGACAGGGGTTCCTCTGGGGCCAACGTCCTGACTTTC. This codes for CASSLGDRGSSGANVLTF.

The chain has TRBV29-1 and TRBJ1-2, with D perhaps TRBD1 (5 bases). The germline V and J ends were trimmed by 7 bases and 4 bases, with 13 bases remaining between them. The CDR3 spans 12 residues. Germline-derived CDR1 and CDR2 are SQVTM and ANQGSEA. CDR3 amino acids: CSADDSFYGYTF. For the CDR3, the DNA is TGCAGCGCCGATGACAGCTTCTATGGCTACACCTTC.

The table lists this clone with a few counts. The chain has TRBV6-5 and TRBJ2-4, with 10 positions matching TRBD2. The CDR3 is 14 residues long. Germline V gene data show CDR1 as MNHEY and CDR2 as SVGAGI. After removal of 6 bases from V and 7 bases from J, the junction contained 6 bases not matched to a gene. This chain's CDR3 is CASSSGTSVNIQYF. The CDR3 DNA reads as TGTGCCAGCAGCTCCGGGACTAGCGTCAACATTCAGTACTTC.

The sample holds a few counts of this clone. The rearrangement links TRBV29-1 to TRBJ2-7, with TRBD2 matching over 11 bases. Looked up from germline, CDR1 is SQVTM and CDR2 is ANQGSEA. V lost 4 bases to trimming and J lost 3 bases; unmatched junction nucleotides: 11. The CDR3 extends over 16 amino acids. This CDR3 is CSVVGTSGSAGYEQYF. For the CDR3, the DNA is TGCAGCGTTGTCGGTACTAGCGGGAGCGCAGGCTACGAGCAGTACTTC.

This clone has more than one count but fewer than ten. The chain joins TRBV18 to TRBJ2-3; weak D call: TRBD2 (7 bases). The CDR3 runs 15 residues. Per germline, CDR1 KGHSH and CDR2 LQKENI. Trimming cost V 3 bases and J 2 bases, with 12 bases left between them. CDR3 sequence reads: CASSPWGGITDTQYF. CDR3 coding DNA: TGTGCCAGCTCACCTTGGGGGGGCATCACAGATACGCAGTATTTT.

This clone was detected only a few times. The V and J genes are TRBV9 and TRBJ2-1, with TRBD2 matching 9 bases. Germline CDR1 and CDR2: SGDLS and YYNGEE. This CDR3 contains 16 residues. V trimming: 2 bases; J trimming: 6 bases; junction bases outside the gene matches: 9. CDR3 coding DNA: TGTGCCAGCAGCGTGCGTGGGCTAGCGGGAACCAATGAGCAGTTCTTC. This encodes CASSVRGLAGTNEQFF.

V is TRBV18 and J is TRBJ2-3, with 8 bases identical to TRBD1. The CDR3 loop spans 16 amino acids. Germline CDR1 KGHSH, CDR2 LQKENI. V gave up 1 base and J gave up 5 bases; unmatched junction bases: 8. CDR3 nucleotides: TGTGCCAGCTCACCACAACCAGGACAGGGAGGAGATACGCAGTATTTT. It codes for CASSPQPGQGGDTQYF.